In this sample, the clone carrying this T cell receptor (beta chain) turned up many times. Its target is not known. This sample is drawn from a study of metastatic and nonmetastatic thyroid tumors. Whole-study results and caveats: When malignant thyroid tumors were compared with benign nodules, TCR beta diversity was reportedly significantly higher in the malignant tumors. This held in both blood and tumor samples.

Germline-derived CDR1 and CDR2 are SGHDT and YYEEEE. V lost 3 bases, J lost 1 base, and 5 bases lay in between. The CDR3 covers 13 residues. TCRdb re-analyzed the PCR reads using MiXCR. The sample holds around 41,000 clones; under 4% are singletons and the top ten take 9.5% to 10%. Each patient came to thyroid surgery without any prior treatment (of any kind). The chain uses TRBV5-6 and TRBJ1-5; D not resolved. The sample consisted of blood. The sequence was collected from a female donor with papillary thyroid cancer or a benign thyroid nodule (not recorded which). Some clones in this sample may be carry-over from other donors' samples. The CDR3 nucleotides are TGTGCCAGCAGCTGGAGAAGCAATCAGCCCCAGCATTTT. Translated: CASSWRSNQPQHF.